This entry lists 3 T cell receptor beta chains sequenced from one sample in a study of blood T cell repertoires in COVID-19. Data came from immunoSEQ multiplex PCR; TCRdb stores just in-frame clones and leaves some out. The data show some 300,000 clones, 88% seen once. The source material was PBMCs or T cells enriched from blood (not recorded which). The receptors were gathered from a woman in her sixties or seventies in a cohort exposed to, infected with or recovered from COVID-19 (not recorded which).

The chain combines TRBV27 with TRBJ2-7; a weak D match, TRBD1 (6 bases). Between the trimmed V and J ends, which lost 5 bases and 2 bases, there was a span of 13 bases. Germline values: CDR1 MNHEY, CDR2 SMNVEV (reference sequence). This CDR3 is built from 14 residues. As DNA, the CDR3 is TGTGCCAGCAGTCTCAGGGGCCTAGCCTACGAGCAGTACTTC. This encodes CASSLRGLAYEQYF.

The V and J genes are TRBV6-4 and TRBJ2-1, with 12 bases aligning to TRBD2. J lost 7 bases, V lost 4 bases, and 2 bases had no gene match. The CDR3 is 14 residues long. Germline V gene data show CDR1 as MRHNA and CDR2 as SNTAGT. In DNA, the CDR3 is TGTGCCAGCAGTGCCGGGACTAGCGGGAATGAGCAGTTCTTC. It translates to CASSAGTSGNEQFF.

The chain recombines TRBV5-1 with TRBJ2-1; 10 nucleotides match TRBD2. V gave up 5 bases and J gave up 10 bases; unmatched junction bases: 12. Germline V lookup: CDR1 SGHRS, CDR2 YFSETQ. The CDR3 spans 15 residues. Here the CDR3 DNA reads TGCGCCAGCAGGACTAGCGGGTTTTTAGGAGAGGAGCAGTTCTTC. Encoded protein: CASRTSGFLGEEQFF. The variable domain in full, with the rest retrieved from reference TRBV5-1 and TRBJ2-1, is KAGVTQTPRYLIKTRGQQVTLSCSPISGHRSVSWYQQTPGQGLQFLFEYFSETQRNKGNFPGRFSGRQFSNSRSEMNVSTLELGDSALYLCASRTSGFLGEEQFFGPGTRLTVL.